Listed below are T cell receptor beta chains from one sample, sequenced in a study of cytomegalovirus exposure and HLA in healthy donors. Libraries were prepared by immunoSEQ multiplex PCR; TCRdb keeps only in-frame clonotypes and omits some of them. The table has about 110,000 clones, over 75% seen once. Sequenced: PBMCs. Receptors were obtained from a man between 60 and 75 years old in good health and CMV-seronegative. Each CDR3 is given with its conserved first and last residue. Fields, in order: clone size, D gene, J gene, V gene, CDR3 protein, CDR3 DNA. The D gene is left open where the match is weak. The size entry is marked missing in some rows and otherwise reads once, few, many or a size class.

abundance: few
d_gene: .
j_gene: TRBJ1-4
v_gene: TRBV10-3
CDR3aa: CAIRAVTNEKLFF
CDR3nt: TGTGCCATCAGGGCGGTAACTAATGAAAAACTGTTTTTT

abundance: .
d_gene: TRBD1
j_gene: TRBJ1-2
v_gene: TRBV6-4
CDR3aa: CASSDPGQGFGYTF
CDR3nt: TGTGCCAGCAGTGACCCCGGACAGGGCTTTGGCTACACCTTC

abundance: .
d_gene: TRBD1
j_gene: TRBJ2-7
v_gene: TRBV7-3
CDR3aa: CASSSSGTGGGEQYF
CDR3nt: TGTGCCAGCAGCAGCTCCGGGACAGGGGGCGGCGAGCAGTACTTC

abundance: .
d_gene: .
j_gene: TRBJ1-5
v_gene: TRBV6-6
CDR3aa: CASRERQTGNQPQHF
CDR3nt: TGTGCCAGCAGAGAGAGACAGACGGGCAATCAGCCCCAGCATTTT

abundance: few
d_gene: TRBD1
j_gene: TRBJ1-5
v_gene: TRBV7-9
CDR3aa: CASTSGTGASQPQHF
CDR3nt: TGTGCCAGCACCTCCGGGACAGGGGCAAGTCAGCCCCAGCATTTT

abundance: .
d_gene: .
j_gene: TRBJ2-5
v_gene: TRBV29-1
CDR3aa: CSVHPDRTRETQYF
CDR3nt: TGCAGCGTTCATCCTGACAGGACCAGAGAGACCCAGTACTTC

abundance: once
d_gene: TRBD1
j_gene: TRBJ1-4
v_gene: TRBV5-1
CDR3aa: CASSHTGTATTNEKLFF
CDR3nt: TGCGCCAGCAGCCATACCGGGACAGCTACAACTAATGAAAAACTGTTTTTT

abundance: .
d_gene: TRBD1
j_gene: TRBJ1-1
v_gene: TRBV5-1
CDR3aa: CASSLETGRTEAFF
CDR3nt: TGCGCCAGCAGCTTGGAGACAGGGCGGACTGAAGCTTTCTTT

abundance: .
d_gene: TRBD1
j_gene: TRBJ1-2
v_gene: TRBV15
CDR3aa: CATSRAGTGYGYTF
CDR3nt: TGTGCCACCAGCAGAGCCGGGACAGGGTATGGCTACACCTTC

abundance: .
d_gene: .
j_gene: TRBJ1-1
v_gene: TRBV5-1
CDR3aa: CASSLAPGNTEAFF
CDR3nt: TGCGCCAGCAGCTTGGCCCCGGGGAACACTGAAGCTTTCTTT

abundance: few
d_gene: .
j_gene: TRBJ1-6
v_gene: TRBV5-1
CDR3aa: CASSLEAGNNSPLHF
CDR3nt: TGCGCCAGCAGCTTGGAGGCAGGGAATAATTCACCCCTCCACTTT

abundance: .
d_gene: .
j_gene: TRBJ2-2
v_gene: TRBV19
CDR3aa: CASSISGGGLNTGELFF
CDR3nt: TGTGCCAGTAGTATCTCAGGTGGGGGGTTGAACACCGGGGAGCTGTTTTTT

abundance: once
d_gene: .
j_gene: TRBJ1-6
v_gene: TRBV6-5
CDR3aa: CASRLGTNSPLHF
CDR3nt: TGTGCCAGCAGACTAGGAACGAATTCACCCCTCCACTTT

abundance: .
d_gene: .
j_gene: TRBJ1-2
v_gene: TRBV7-2
CDR3aa: CASTPSDYGYTF
CDR3nt: TGTGCCAGCACCCCCTCTGACTATGGCTACACCTTC

abundance: once
d_gene: TRBD1
j_gene: TRBJ1-1
v_gene: TRBV19
CDR3aa: CASSIGDRGRNTEAFF
CDR3nt: TGTGCCAGTAGTATAGGGGACAGGGGCCGAAACACTGAAGCTTTCTTT

abundance: .
d_gene: TRBD1
j_gene: TRBJ2-3
v_gene: TRBV5-1
CDR3aa: CASSRTGGYTDTQYF
CDR3nt: TGCGCCAGCAGCAGGACAGGGGGTTACACAGATACGCAGTATTTT

abundance: .
d_gene: .
j_gene: TRBJ2-3
v_gene: TRBV7-2
CDR3aa: CASSLSGLSTDTQYF
CDR3nt: TGTGCCAGCAGCTTATCGGGACTTAGCACAGATACGCAGTATTTT

abundance: .
d_gene: TRBD2
j_gene: TRBJ2-7
v_gene: TRBV5-1
CDR3aa: CASSLGTSGGLYEQYF
CDR3nt: TGCGCCAGCAGCTTGGGGACTAGCGGGGGCCTCTACGAGCAGTACTTC

abundance: few
d_gene: .
j_gene: TRBJ1-3
v_gene: TRBV2
CDR3aa: CASRAGLSGNTIYF
CDR3nt: TGTGCCAGCAGGGCGGGCCTCTCTGGAAACACCATATATTTT

abundance: .
d_gene: .
j_gene: TRBJ1-2
v_gene: TRBV25-1
CDR3aa: CASTAGTLYGYTF
CDR3nt: TGTGCCAGCACCGCGGGAACCCTCTATGGCTACACCTTC

abundance: .
d_gene: .
j_gene: TRBJ1-5
v_gene: TRBV6-5
CDR3aa: CASSYSIRGGQPQHF
CDR3nt: TGTGCCAGCAGTTACTCGATTAGGGGAGGGCAGCCCCAGCATTTT

abundance: .
d_gene: TRBD2
j_gene: TRBJ2-3
v_gene: TRBV29-1
CDR3aa: CSKIGTSGGRSTDTQYF
CDR3nt: TGCAGCAAGATAGGGACTAGCGGGGGGAGGAGCACAGATACGCAGTATTTT

abundance: .
d_gene: .
j_gene: TRBJ2-3
v_gene: TRBV18
CDR3aa: CASSLRGSSTDTQYF
CDR3nt: TGTGCCAGCTCTCTCAGGGGTAGCAGCACAGATACGCAGTATTTT

abundance: .
d_gene: .
j_gene: TRBJ1-1
v_gene: TRBV7-3
CDR3aa: CASSPNREYTEAFF
CDR3nt: TGTGCCAGCAGCCCTAACAGGGAGTACACTGAAGCTTTCTTT

abundance: .
d_gene: TRBD2
j_gene: TRBJ2-2
v_gene: TRBV5-1
CDR3aa: CASSLVGGVTGELFF
CDR3nt: TGCGCCAGCAGCTTGGTCGGGGGGGTCACCGGGGAGCTGTTTTTT

abundance: .
d_gene: TRBD1
j_gene: TRBJ1-2
v_gene: TRBV7-6
CDR3aa: CASSHRTGGYDGYTF
CDR3nt: TGTGCCAGCAGCCACCGGACAGGGGGCTATGATGGCTACACCTTC

abundance: once
d_gene: TRBD2
j_gene: TRBJ2-2
v_gene: TRBV7-2
CDR3aa: CASSSDYPGRGTGELFF
CDR3nt: TGTGCCAGCAGTTCGGACTATCCGGGGAGGGGAACCGGGGAGCTGTTTTTT

abundance: .
d_gene: .
j_gene: TRBJ1-3
v_gene: TRBV5-4
CDR3aa: CASSLGRGGSGNTIYF
CDR3nt: TGTGCCAGCAGCTTGGGGCGAGGGGGTTCTGGAAACACCATATATTTT

abundance: few
d_gene: TRBD1
j_gene: TRBJ1-6
v_gene: TRBV2
CDR3aa: CASRKGALFYNSPLHF
CDR3nt: TGTGCCAGCAGGAAGGGGGCCCTTTTCTATAATTCACCCCTCCACTTT

abundance: .
d_gene: TRBD1
j_gene: TRBJ1-1
v_gene: TRBV11-2
CDR3aa: CASSVTGGRGTEAFF
CDR3nt: TGTGCCAGCAGCGTTACAGGGGGCCGGGGCACTGAAGCTTTCTTT

abundance: .
d_gene: .
j_gene: TRBJ1-1
v_gene: TRBV7-2
CDR3aa: CASSLVTDYTEAFF
CDR3nt: TGTGCCAGCAGCTTAGTGACAGATTACACTGAAGCTTTCTTT

abundance: .
d_gene: TRBD1
j_gene: TRBJ1-5
v_gene: TRBV2
CDR3aa: CASRGQGNQPQHF
CDR3nt: TGTGCCAGCAGGGGACAGGGAAACCAGCCCCAGCATTTT

abundance: .
d_gene: .
j_gene: TRBJ2-5
v_gene: TRBV2
CDR3aa: CASSASRRETQYF
CDR3nt: TGTGCCAGCAGTGCATCTAGAAGAGAGACCCAGTACTTC

abundance: .
d_gene: TRBD2
j_gene: TRBJ2-5
v_gene: TRBV6-6
CDR3aa: CASSFTSGGSETQYF
CDR3nt: TGTGCCAGCAGTTTTACTAGCGGGGGTTCAGAGACCCAGTACTTC

abundance: .
d_gene: TRBD2
j_gene: TRBJ2-3
v_gene: TRBV7-6
CDR3aa: CASSPTGTSADTQYF
CDR3nt: TGTGCCAGCAGCCCAACCGGGACTAGTGCAGATACGCAGTATTTT

abundance: .
d_gene: .
j_gene: TRBJ1-2
v_gene: TRBV5-4
CDR3aa: CASTNPGDYGYTF
CDR3nt: TGTGCCAGCACCAATCCGGGAGACTATGGCTACACCTTC

abundance: .
d_gene: TRBD1
j_gene: TRBJ1-2
v_gene: TRBV30
CDR3aa: CAWSPGQGTGGYTF
CDR3nt: TGTGCCTGGAGTCCGGGACAGGGTACCGGTGGCTACACCTTC

abundance: .
d_gene: TRBD2
j_gene: TRBJ2-3
v_gene: TRBV2
CDR3aa: CASPGLAGVTDTQYF
CDR3nt: TGTGCCAGTCCCGGACTAGCGGGGGTCACAGATACGCAGTATTTT

abundance: .
d_gene: .
j_gene: TRBJ2-3
v_gene: TRBV2
CDR3aa: CASSPEAQGDTQYF
CDR3nt: TGTGCCAGCAGCCCAGAGGCTCAAGGAGATACGCAGTATTTT

abundance: .
d_gene: .
j_gene: TRBJ2-1
v_gene: TRBV5-6
CDR3aa: CASSLWGGAYYNEQFF
CDR3nt: TGTGCCAGCAGCTTGTGGGGGGGGGCTTACTACAATGAGCAGTTCTTC

abundance: .
d_gene: .
j_gene: TRBJ2-3
v_gene: TRBV25-1
CDR3aa: CASSDGRQRTDTQYF
CDR3nt: TGTGCCAGCAGTGATGGAAGACAGCGCACAGATACGCAGTATTTT

abundance: .
d_gene: TRBD1
j_gene: TRBJ2-1
v_gene: TRBV7-2
CDR3aa: CASSFRGTGGANEQFF
CDR3nt: TGTGCCAGCAGTTTTCGCGGGACAGGGGGAGCCAATGAGCAGTTCTTC

abundance: .
d_gene: .
j_gene: TRBJ1-4
v_gene: TRBV27
CDR3aa: CASRPLDGEKLFF
CDR3nt: TGTGCCAGCAGACCCCTAGACGGGGAAAAACTGTTTTTT

abundance: .
d_gene: .
j_gene: TRBJ1-2
v_gene: TRBV2
CDR3aa: CASGLGNNYGYTF
CDR3nt: TGTGCCAGCGGTCTCGGGAATAACTATGGCTACACCTTC

abundance: few
d_gene: .
j_gene: TRBJ1-1
v_gene: TRBV6-4
CDR3aa: CASSTGMNTEAFF
CDR3nt: TGTGCCAGCAGTACGGGTATGAACACTGAAGCTTTCTTT